Listed here are 2 T cell receptor beta chains from one sample, sequenced in a study of CD8+ T cells in alopecia areata. Documented treatment: oral pan-JAK inhibitor, 5-10 mg twice daily. The authors extracted RNA and reverse transcribed it into cDNA as the sequencing template. Generated by immunoSEQ multiplex PCR, the TCRdb table keeps only in-frame clones and is missing some. The sample lists 200,000 to 250,000 clones; approximately 57% were seen once. The sequences come from CD4+ T cells sorted from blood, collected at week 4, from a patient treated with tofacitinib. The receptors derive from a human donor with alopecia areata.

This clone was found a few times. The rearrangement links TRBV29-1 to TRBJ1-2; D is unclear. Per the germline V gene, CDR1 is SQVTM and CDR2 is ANQGSEA. Trimming removed 5 bases from V and 2 bases from J, with 9 bases in between. CDR3 length: 12 residues. Here the CDR3 reads CSVYSANYGYTF. CDR3 bases: TGCAGCGTTTACAGCGCGAACTATGGCTACACCTTC.

The chain links TRBV7-8 to TRBJ2-5; TRBD1 might be the D (6 bases). The CDR3 has 14 residues. CDR1 is SGHVS and CDR2 is FQNEAQ in the germline V gene. V lost 5 bases to trimming and J lost 5 bases, with 15 bases between them. The CDR3 nucleotides are TGTGCCAGCAGCAGAACAGGGATACAGGAGACCCAGTACTTC. As protein: CASSRTGIQETQYF. The full variable domain, completed using reference TRBV7-8 and TRBJ2-5, is GAGVSQSPRYKVAKRGQDVALRCDPISGHVSLFWYQQALGQGPEFLTYFQNEAQLDKSGLPSDRFFAERPEGSVSTLKIQRTQQEDSAVYLCASSRTGIQETQYFGPGTRLLVL.